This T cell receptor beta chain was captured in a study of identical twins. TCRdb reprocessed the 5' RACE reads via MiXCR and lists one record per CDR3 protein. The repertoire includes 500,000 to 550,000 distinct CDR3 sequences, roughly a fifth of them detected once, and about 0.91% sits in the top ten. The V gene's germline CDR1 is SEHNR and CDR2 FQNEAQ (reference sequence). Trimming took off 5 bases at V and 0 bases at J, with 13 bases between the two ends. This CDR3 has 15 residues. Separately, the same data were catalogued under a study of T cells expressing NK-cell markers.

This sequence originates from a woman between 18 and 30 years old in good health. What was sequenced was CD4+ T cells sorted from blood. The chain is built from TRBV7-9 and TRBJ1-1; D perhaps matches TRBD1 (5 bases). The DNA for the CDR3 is TGTGCCAGCAGCCTTCCCAGGGAGATGAACACTGAAGCTTTCTTT. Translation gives CASSLPREMNTEAFF.